This is a list of T cell receptor beta chains from one sample in a study of response to subunit inactivated influenza vaccine. Via MiXCR, TCRdb re-called the RT-PCR reads, giving one row per CDR3 protein. The top ten clones hold roughly 13% of a sample with approximately 530,000 distinct CDR3 sequences, roughly 7.6% of them seen once. Sequenced material: PBMCs from blood, taken about 24 months after vaccination. The receptors stem from a man between 50 and 70 years old who received an inactivated influenza vaccine. Each CDR3 is given with its conserved first and last residue. D genes are given only for firm matches. Size is omitted from some rows. Given values are once, few, many or a class for expanded clones.

d_call | j_call | clone_size | v_call | cdr3_nt | cdr3_aa
NA | TRBJ1-5 | NA | TRBV27 | TGTGCCAGCAGGGTCCTGTCTTTGGGCAATCAGCCCCAGCATTTT | CASRVLSLGNQPQHF
NA | TRBJ1-2 | many | TRBV11-2 | TGTGCCAGCAGCTTTGGAGGACCCGATAACTATGGCTACACCTTC | CASSFGGPDNYGYTF
NA | TRBJ2-7 | NA | TRBV14 | TGTGCCAGCAGCCATTTGAGGGCAGGGGTCGAGCAGTACTTC | CASSHLRAGVEQYF
NA | TRBJ2-7 | many | TRBV12-3/TRBV12-4 | TGTGCCAGCAGTCCCGATGGGCCCTACGAGCAGTACTTC | CASSPDGPYEQYF
TRBD2 | TRBJ2-1 | NA | TRBV7-2 | TGTGCCAGCAGCTTAAGCGGGGGCGATTACAATGAGCAGTTCTTC | CASSLSGGDYNEQFF
TRBD2 | TRBJ2-2 | few | TRBV4-3 | TGCGCCAGCAGCCAAGGCCCGGGAGGAAGACAAACCGGGGAGCTGTTTTTT | CASSQGPGGRQTGELFF
NA | TRBJ2-7 | many | TRBV7-2 | TGTGCCAGCAGCCCCGGACCCTTGTACGAGCAGTACTTC | CASSPGPLYEQYF
TRBD1 | TRBJ2-7 | many | TRBV20-1 | TGCAGTGCTAGTCCTCCGGGACAGGGGGATTACGAGCAGTACTTC | CSASPPGQGDYEQYF
NA | TRBJ1-4 | many | TRBV4-2 | TGTGCCAGCAGCCAAGTGGCGAGTGAAAAACTGTTTTTT | CASSQVASEKLFF
NA | TRBJ2-1 | NA | TRBV7-8 | TGTGCCAGCAGCCTACGTCCGGCCCAATTCCGACACAATGAGCAGTTCTTC | CASSLRPAQFRHNEQFF
TRBD2 | TRBJ2-1 | NA | TRBV11-2 | TGTGCCAGCAGCTTAAACACTGGCGGGGGGGCCTACAATGAGCAGTTCTTC | CASSLNTGGGAYNEQFF
NA | TRBJ2-5 | NA | TRBV5-1 | TGCGCCAGCAGCTTGGATACAGTAGGAGAGACCCAGTACTTC | CASSLDTVGETQYF
NA | TRBJ1-2 | few | TRBV7-9 | TGTGCCAGCAGCTTAGGCCAGTGGGGCTACACCTTC | CASSLGQWGYTF
TRBD2 | TRBJ2-1 | few | TRBV30 | TGTGCCTGGCAGCTGGGACTAGCGGGGTACAATGAGCAGTTCTTC | CAWQLGLAGYNEQFF
NA | TRBJ1-2 | many | TRBV12-3/TRBV12-4 | TGCGCCAGCAGCTTGGTCAGTAACTATGGCTACACCTTC | CASSLVSNYGYTF
TRBD1 | TRBJ1-1 | many | TRBV5-1 | TGCGCCAGCAGCCGAGGACAGGGGTCCATGAACACTGAAGCTTTCTTT | CASSRGQGSMNTEAFF
NA | TRBJ2-7 | many | TRBV20-1 | TGCAGTGCTAGGCCGACGGGACCAGCGCTATGGCAGTACTTC | CSARPTGPALWQYF
NA | TRBJ1-2 | many | TRBV20-1 | TGCAGTGCTAGAGATGACTTATCCTATGGCTACACCTTC | CSARDDLSYGYTF
NA | TRBJ2-1 | many | TRBV12-3/TRBV12-4 | TGTGCCAGCACCAGTAACCCCTACAATGAGCAGTTCTTC | CASTSNPYNEQFF
TRBD2 | TRBJ2-1 | NA | TRBV2 | TGTGCCAGCAGTGAAACTAGCGGGGATTACAATGAGCAGTTCTTC | CASSETSGDYNEQFF
NA | TRBJ1-1 | NA | TRBV28 | TGTGCCAGCAGGACCAACAGTGGGGCTGAAGCTTTCTTT | CASRTNSGAEAFF
TRBD2 | TRBJ2-1 | few | TRBV24-1 | TGTGCCACCAGTCAGAGGGTAGCGGGGGTACTTGAGCAGTTCTTC | CATSQRVAGVLEQFF
TRBD2 | TRBJ2-7 | many | TRBV20-1 | TGCAGTGCTAGAGACGGGACTAGCGGGTATAGTAGCTACGAGCAGTACTTC | CSARDGTSGYSSYEQYF
NA | TRBJ1-3 | NA | TRBV12-3/TRBV12-4 | TGTGCCAGCAGCCGGAGACAGTTCTCTGGAAACACCATATATTTT | CASSRRQFSGNTIYF
NA | TRBJ2-2 | few | TRBV20-1 | TGCAGTGCTAGAGACTCCCTTAAGGGGTTCGGGGAGCTGTTTTTT | CSARDSLKGFGELFF
TRBD1 | TRBJ1-1 | NA | TRBV6-1 | TGTGCCAGCAGGGGGGACAGGGGGCGCGGGACTGAAGCTTTCTTT | CASRGDRGRGTEAFF
NA | TRBJ2-1 | few | TRBV12-3/TRBV12-4 | TGTGCCAGCAAGGGGAGCTCCTACAATGAGCAGTTCTTC | CASKGSSYNEQFF
NA | TRBJ1-1 | many | TRBV7-3 | TGTGCCAGCAGCTTAGACCTTTACACTGAAGCTTTCTTT | CASSLDLYTEAFF
NA | TRBJ1-1 | many | TRBV12-3/TRBV12-4 | TGTGCCAGCAGTCCCGATAGACCTGAAGCTTTCTTT | CASSPDRPEAFF
NA | TRBJ1-1 | many | TRBV24-1 | TGTGCCACCAGTGATACCTCGGACAGGAACACTGAAGCTTTCTTT | CATSDTSDRNTEAFF
NA | TRBJ2-2 | few | TRBV19 | TGTGCCAGTATTCTACACGGTTCGAACACCGGGGAGCTGTTTTTT | CASILHGSNTGELFF
NA | TRBJ2-3 | few | TRBV11-2 | TGTGCCAGCAGCTCCCCGGGATTAGATACGCAGTATTTT | CASSSPGLDTQYF
NA | TRBJ2-7 | few | TRBV28 | TGTGCCAGTACCCCGAGGACCGGGACTCAGTCCTACGAGCAGTACTTC | CASTPRTGTQSYEQYF
NA | TRBJ2-1 | few | TRBV24-1 | TGTGCCACCAGTGACACCCTTCATGGGAATGAGCAGTTCTTC | CATSDTLHGNEQFF
TRBD1 | TRBJ1-1 | NA | TRBV19 | TGTGCCAGTAGCAGGACAGGGAACTTGAACACTGAAGCTTTCTTT | CASSRTGNLNTEAFF
NA | TRBJ1-4 | many | TRBV11-2 | TGTGCCAGCAGCTTAGGGCCAGGGGATTATGAACTGTTTTTT | CASSLGPGDYELFF
NA | TRBJ1-1 | NA | TRBV25-1 | TGTGCCAGCAGTCCGTACAGGGTAAGCGGCACTGAAGCTTTCTTT | CASSPYRVSGTEAFF
TRBD2 | TRBJ2-1 | many | TRBV5-1 | TGCGCCAGCAGCTGGCGGTTTAGCGGGGATAATGAGCAGTTCTTC | CASSWRFSGDNEQFF
NA | TRBJ2-3 | few | TRBV7-2 | TGTGCCAGCAGCTACCAGAGCGGGTGGGGGACAGATACGCAGTATTTT | CASSYQSGWGTDTQYF
NA | TRBJ2-7 | few | TRBV5-1 | TGCGCCAGCAGCTTGGGACGGGAGGAGCAGTACTTC | CASSLGREEQYF